The 6 T cell receptor beta chains reported below all come from one sample, sequenced in a study of CD8 T cells in Susac syndrome. Reverse transcription used about 0.45 to 1 ug RNA and random hexamers. TCRdb fed the immunoSEQ multiplex PCR reads into MiXCR, producing one record per CDR3 protein. This sample has more than 70,000 distinct CDR3 sequences, with about 93% found just once. The sample consisted of CD8+ T cells from PBMCs. The receptors were sampled from a human donor in good health.

The chain combines TRBV7-6 with TRBJ2-7; TRBD2 aligns across 7 bases. CDR3 length: 15 amino acids. Germline CDR1 SGHVS, CDR2 FNYEAQ. J was trimmed by 2 bases and V by 1 base; bases with no gene match: 5. CDR3 DNA sequence: TGTGCCAGCAGCTTAGATGGGCGGGGGACCTACGAGCAGTACTTC. It encodes CASSLDGRGTYEQYF.

The gene calls are TRBV19 and TRBJ1-2; maybe TRBD1 (6 bases). The CDR3 is 14 amino acids. CDR1 LNHDA and CDR2 SQIVND come from the germline V gene (reference sequence). Trimming removed 3 bases from V and 8 bases from J, with 16 bases in between. CDR3 sequence: CASSIGGASLGYTF. The DNA of the CDR3 is TGTGCCAGTAGTATCGGGGGCGCGAGTCTCGGCTACACCTTC.

The rearrangement links TRBV14 to TRBJ2-7; no reliable D call. Germline CDR1 and CDR2: SGHDN and FVKESK. V gave up 3 bases and J gave up 4 bases, with 10 bases separating them. The CDR3 sequence is 13 residues long. CDR3 sequence (DNA): TGTGCCAGCAGCCAGACCTTGGGGTACGAGCAGTACTTC. It translates to CASSQTLGYEQYF. The full variable domain, its missing parts supplied by reference TRBV14 and TRBJ2-7, is EAGVTQFPSHSVIEKGQTVTLRCDPISGHDNLYWYRRVMGKEIKFLLHFVKESKQDESGMPNNRFLAERTGGTYSTLKVQPAELEDSGVYFCASSQTLGYEQYFGPGTRLTVT.

The chain carries TRBV15 and TRBJ2-2; D not resolved. The length of the CDR3 is 13 residues. Germline CDR1 is LNHNV and CDR2 is YYDKDF (reference sequence). Trimming left V 1 base short and J 6 bases short, with 6 bases between. The chain's CDR3 is CATSRGGAGELFF. In DNA form, the CDR3 reads TGTGCCACCAGCAGAGGAGGAGCCGGGGAGCTGTTTTTT. Supplemented by reference TRBV15 and TRBJ2-2, the full variable domain reads DAMVIQNPRYQVTQFGKPVTLSCSQTLNHNVMYWYQQKSSQAPKLLFHYYDKDFNNEADTPDNFQSRRPNTSFCFLDIRSPGLGDTAMYLCATSRGGAGELFFGEGSRLTVL.

J is TRBJ1-1 and V is TRBV12-3 or TRBV12-4; D is unresolved. Trimming took off 4 bases at V and 4 bases at J, with 10 bases between the two ends. CDR3 length: 13 residues. The CDR3 region has the DNA TGTGCCAGCAGTTACGCGGGAGGCACTGAAGCTTTCTTT. This encodes CASSYAGGTEAFF.

The chain has TRBV7-9 and TRBJ1-3; possible D gene TRBD1, 5 bases. CDR1 and CDR2 from the germline V gene are SEHNR and FQNEAQ (reference sequence). This CDR3 spans 15 amino acids. V lost 4 bases and J lost 2, with 12 bases in between. The CDR3 region has the DNA TGTGCCAGCAGCTCGGGGGGAGGTGCTGGAAACACCATATATTTT. Amino acid sequence: CASSSGGGAGNTIYF.